This T cell receptor (beta chain) was sequenced for a study of response to subunit inactivated influenza vaccine. Study observations and caveats: Every seasonal influenza vaccination brings in few new T cells, the authors suggested.

TCRdb called the RT-PCR reads again in MiXCR, with one record for every CDR3 protein. Among 860,000 or so distinct CDR3 sequences listed, around 20% were seen once. This CDR3 has 14 amino acids. Looked up from germline, CDR1 is ENHRY and CDR2 is SYGVKD. Trimming removed 5 bases from V and 2 bases from J, with 12 bases in between. On this clonotype: The antigen is not known.

V is TRBV10-3 and J is TRBJ2-5; TRBD1 might be the D (5 bases). This sequence originates from a man aged 45-65 years who received an inactivated influenza vaccine. The sample in question was PBMCs from blood, obtained 5 to 6 days after vaccination. CDR3 DNA: TGTGCCATCAGTCTAGGTGGGGCACAAGAGACCCAGTACTTC. Its translation: CAISLGGAQETQYF.